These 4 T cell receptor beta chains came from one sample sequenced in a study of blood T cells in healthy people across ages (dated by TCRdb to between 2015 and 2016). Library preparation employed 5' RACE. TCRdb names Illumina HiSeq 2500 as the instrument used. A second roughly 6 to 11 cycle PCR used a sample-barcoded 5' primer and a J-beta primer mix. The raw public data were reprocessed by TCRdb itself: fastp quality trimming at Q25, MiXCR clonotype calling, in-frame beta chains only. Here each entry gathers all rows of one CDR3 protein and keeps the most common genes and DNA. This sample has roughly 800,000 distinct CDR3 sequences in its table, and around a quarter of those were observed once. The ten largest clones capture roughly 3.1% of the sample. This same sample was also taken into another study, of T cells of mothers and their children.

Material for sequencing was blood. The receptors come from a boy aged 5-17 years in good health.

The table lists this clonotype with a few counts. The CDR3, as DNA: TGCAGCGTTGAATCGTTCAGCCCCTACGAGCAGTACTTC. Translating it yields CSVESFSPYEQYF. V is TRBV29-1 and J is TRBJ2-7, with no clear D. The CDR3 consists of 13 residues. The ends were cut back, 2 bases at V and 2 bases at J, with 10 bases in the middle. CDR1 is SQVTM, CDR2 ANQGSEA, per germline.

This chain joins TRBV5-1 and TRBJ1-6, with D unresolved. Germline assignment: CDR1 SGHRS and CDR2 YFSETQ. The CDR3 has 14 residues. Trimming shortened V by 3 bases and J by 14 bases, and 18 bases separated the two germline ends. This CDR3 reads CASSWATRASTLHF. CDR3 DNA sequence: TGCGCCAGCAGCTGGGCCACGCGGGCCTCCACCCTCCACTTT.

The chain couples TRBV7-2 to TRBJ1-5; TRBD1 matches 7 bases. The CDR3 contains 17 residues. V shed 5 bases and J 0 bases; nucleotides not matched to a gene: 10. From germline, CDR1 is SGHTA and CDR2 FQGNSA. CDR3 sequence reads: CASSPGGGQFSNQPQHF. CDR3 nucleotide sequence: TGTGCCAGCAGCCCAGGGGGTGGGCAGTTTAGCAATCAGCCCCAGCATTTT.

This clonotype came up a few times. The CDR3 DNA follows: TGTGCCAGCCGACCATCAGGCTCCGGGGAGCTGTTTTTT. As protein: CASRPSGSGELFF. V usage is TRBV7-3 and J usage is TRBJ2-2; D gene ambiguous. Germline assignment: CDR1 SGHTA and CDR2 FQGTGA. Trimming cost V 8 bases and J 6 bases, with 13 bases left between them. The length of the CDR3 is 13 residues.